These T cell receptor beta chains were read from a single sample in a study of T-cell reconstitution after alpha-beta-depleted transplantation in children. TCRdb itself ran the PCR reads through MiXCR, one entry per CDR3 protein. The table has about 110,000 distinct CDR3 sequences, 5.5% to 6.5% seen once. The sample here was PBMCs, mostly from graft donor cells, taken 360 days after TCRalphabeta/CD19-depleted stem cell transplant. These receptors all stem from a male patient between 2 and 15 years old who had a stem cell transplant for acute lymphoblastic leukemia, so the T cells may come from the graft donor. The CDR3 runs from the conserved cysteine through the conserved F or W. A D gene is named only where the DNA matches it firmly. Only part of the rows carry a size: once, few, many, or a class if the clone is expanded.

CDR3 | DNA | D | size | J | V
CASSLMSGGKNEQYF | TGTGCCAGCAGCTTAATGTCAGGGGGCAAGAACGAGCAGTACTTC | TRBD1 | many | TRBJ2-7 | TRBV7-9
CASRDSEKLFF | TGTGCCAGCAGGGACAGCGAAAAACTGTTTTTT | - | many | TRBJ1-4 | TRBV6-5
CASSVGTGGSYEQYF | TGTGCCAGCAGTGTTGGGACAGGGGGGAGCTACGAGCAGTACTTC | TRBD1 | many | TRBJ2-7 | TRBV12-3/TRBV12-4
CASTGPAGEYNEQFF | TGTGCCAGCACAGGCCCAGCGGGAGAATACAATGAGCAGTTCTTC | TRBD2 | - | TRBJ2-1 | TRBV7-9
CASSLGLASPKETQYF | TGTGCCAGCAGCTTAGGTTTGGCTAGCCCTAAAGAGACCCAGTACTTC | - | - | TRBJ2-5 | TRBV7-9
CSVGGLNEQYF | TGCAGCGTTGGAGGACTTAACGAGCAGTACTTC | - | many | TRBJ2-7 | TRBV29-1
CASSSRTLRSETQYF | TGCGCCAGCAGCTCTCGTACCCTGAGAAGCGAGACCCAGTACTTC | - | many | TRBJ2-5 | TRBV4-3
CASSQEVPDDTDTQYF | TGCGCCAGCAGCCAAGAGGTCCCCGATGACACAGATACGCAGTATTTT | - | many | TRBJ2-3 | TRBV4-3
CSARGVENHNEQFF | TGCAGTGCTAGGGGTGTTGAAAACCACAATGAGCAGTTCTTC | - | many | TRBJ2-1 | TRBV20-1
CASSPRRTDPYEQYF | TGTGCCAGCTCACCTCGTAGGACAGACCCCTACGAGCAGTACTTC | - | - | TRBJ2-7 | TRBV18
CASSFYQGLLNTEAFF | TGTGCCAGCAGTTTTTACCAGGGTCTCCTGAACACTGAAGCTTTCTTT | - | few | TRBJ1-1 | TRBV27
CASSLGLAGANEQFF | TGTGCCAGCAGCCTGGGACTAGCGGGAGCCAATGAGCAGTTCTTC | TRBD2 | many | TRBJ2-1 | TRBV9
CSVGSFPSQPQHF | TGCAGCGTAGGGTCTTTCCCTAGTCAGCCCCAGCATTTT | - | many | TRBJ1-5 | TRBV29-1
CSARGGGELFF | TGCAGTGCTAGGGGGGGTGGAGAGCTGTTTTTT | - | - | TRBJ2-2 | TRBV20-1
CASIDRGYGYTF | TGCGCCAGCATTGACAGGGGCTATGGCTACACCTTC | TRBD1 | many | TRBJ1-2 | TRBV10-2
CASTPHSGRGNEQFF | TGCGCCAGCACTCCTCATAGCGGGAGGGGCAATGAGCAGTTCTTC | TRBD2 | - | TRBJ2-1 | TRBV4-1
CASSTPGAYTETQYF | TGTGCCAGCAGTACCCCCGGGGCTTACACGGAGACCCAGTACTTC | - | many | TRBJ2-5 | TRBV28
CASSLLSGSYEQYF | TGTGCCAGCAGCTTATTGTCCGGAAGTTACGAGCAGTACTTC | - | - | TRBJ2-7 | TRBV7-2
CASSPLAGRGSTEAFF | TGTGCCAGCTCACCTCTGGCCGGGAGGGGAAGTACTGAAGCTTTCTTT | - | few | TRBJ1-1 | TRBV18
CASSPGEGEQFF | TGTGCCAGCAGCCCCGGGGAGGGTGAGCAGTTCTTC | TRBD2 | many | TRBJ2-1 | TRBV9
CSARVLAGVYNEQFF | TGCAGTGCTAGAGTCCTAGCGGGAGTCTACAATGAGCAGTTCTTC | TRBD2 | many | TRBJ2-1 | TRBV20-1
CAIGPVGRVWDTGELFF | TGTGCCATCGGCCCAGTAGGCAGGGTATGGGACACCGGGGAGCTGTTTTTT | - | many | TRBJ2-2 | TRBV10-3
CATGTRASNSPLHF | TGTGCCACGGGGACAAGGGCTAGTAATTCACCCCTCCACTTT | - | few | TRBJ1-6 | TRBV6-1
CAITRGSLPDTQYF | TGTGCCATCACAAGGGGGAGCTTACCAGATACGCAGTATTTT | - | - | TRBJ2-3 | TRBV10-3
CASSQGRGNQPQHF | TGTGCCAGCAGCCAAGGCAGAGGCAATCAGCCCCAGCATTTT | - | many | TRBJ1-5 | TRBV4-2
CASSLADRPADEQYF | TGTGCCAGCAGCTTGGCCGACAGGCCGGCGGACGAGCAGTACTTC | - | - | TRBJ2-7 | TRBV5-5
CASSPGLAGGPRYNEQFF | TGTGCCAGCAGCCCTGGACTAGCGGGAGGGCCAAGGTACAATGAGCAGTTCTTC | TRBD2 | - | TRBJ2-1 | TRBV12-3/TRBV12-4
CASSLWGSSTDTQYF | TGTGCCAGCAGTTTGTGGGGGTCTAGCACAGATACGCAGTATTTT | - | many | TRBJ2-3 | TRBV28
CASSYPRGAGGQYF | TGTGCCAGCAGTTACCCGCGAGGCGCCGGGGGGCAGTACTTC | - | - | TRBJ2-7 | TRBV6-2/TRBV6-3
CASSLVFEDGYTF | TGTGCCAGCAGCTTGGTCTTCGAAGACGGCTACACCTTC | - | many | TRBJ1-2 | TRBV11-2
CASSFDRLDPGTSGGVYYNEQFF | TGCGCCAGCAGCTTCGACAGATTGGACCCCGGGACTAGCGGGGGGGTGTACTACAATGAGCAGTTCTTC | TRBD2 | few | TRBJ2-1 | TRBV5-1
CASSEWGHEKLFF | TGTGCCAGCAGTGAATGGGGACATGAAAAACTGTTTTTT | - | many | TRBJ1-4 | TRBV25-1
CASSFSGELFF | TGTGCCAGCAGTTTTTCCGGGGAGCTGTTTTTT | - | many | TRBJ2-2 | TRBV27
CASSEWGGHQETQYF | TGTGCCAGCAGCGAGTGGGGGGGCCATCAAGAGACCCAGTACTTC | - | few | TRBJ2-5 | TRBV7-6
CASSSYRGTEAFF | TGTGCCAGCAGCTCTTACAGGGGGACTGAAGCTTTCTTT | TRBD1 | few | TRBJ1-1 | TRBV7-9
CASSLGVANYGYTF | TGTGCCAGCAGCTTGGGGGTAGCAAACTATGGCTACACCTTC | - | few | TRBJ1-2 | TRBV7-9
CASSFSGRGGVYNEQFF | TGTGCCAGCAGCTTTAGCGGGAGGGGAGGGGTTTACAATGAGCAGTTCTTC | TRBD2 | many | TRBJ2-1 | TRBV7-8
CALEPGPFEYEQYF | TGTGCCCTGGAGCCGGGGCCCTTCGAGTACGAGCAGTACTTC | - | - | TRBJ2-7 | TRBV30
CASSLGQNLREQYF | TGTGCCAGCAGCCTTGGACAGAACCTCCGCGAGCAGTACTTC | - | - | TRBJ2-7 | TRBV5-5